The 18 T cell receptor beta chains below all came from one sample that was sequenced in a study of cytomegalovirus exposure and HLA in healthy donors. In the PCR, 60 Vbeta and 13 Jbeta primers were used. The assay was immunoSEQ multiplex PCR, and TCRdb's table has in-frame clones only and misses some. The repertoire table contains 100,000 to 150,000 clones. The specimen was PBMCs. All receptors come from a man aged 35-49 years in good health and CMV-seronegative.

The genes are TRBV27 and TRBJ2-7, with 7 bases lining up with TRBD2. The CDR3 covers 15 residues. The ends lost 2 bases at V and 4 bases at J; junction bases unmatched: 8. Per germline, CDR1 MNHEY and CDR2 SMNVEV (reference sequence). In nucleotides, the CDR3 is TGTGCCAGCAGTTTAGTGGCGGGGGACGGGTACGAGCAGTACTTC. As protein: CASSLVAGDGYEQYF.

The rearrangement joins TRBV5-1 to TRBJ1-2; D gene unclear. The germline CDR1 and CDR2 sequences are SGHRS and YFSETQ. CDR3 length equals 15 residues. The V and J ends lost 4 bases and 4 bases respectively, with 17 bases between them. The CDR3 DNA sequence: TGCGCCAGCAGCCGCGCTGGGGAGTCCGGCTATGGCTACACCTTC. Its protein is CASSRAGESGYGYTF.

The chain employs TRBV5-4 and TRBJ1-1; 9 bases agree with TRBD1. Germline lookup yields CDR1 SGHNT and CDR2 YYREEE (reference sequence). CDR3 length: 13 amino acids. Losses at the gene ends were 4 bases for V and 8 bases for J; bases not matched to a gene: 6. For the CDR3, the DNA is TGTGCCAGCAGCACAAACACAGGGGGCGAAGCTTTCTTT. It codes for CASSTNTGGEAFF.

CDR3 nucleotide sequence: TGCGCCAGCAGCTTGGCGGGACTAGCGCTCGGCACAGATACGCAGTATTTT. Protein product: CASSLAGLALGTDTQYF. This chain links TRBV5-1 with TRBJ2-3; 10 positions agree with TRBD2. The CDR3 is 17 residues long. J was trimmed by 1 base and V by 0 bases; bases with no gene match: 5. CDR1 and CDR2 from the germline V gene are SGHRS and YFSETQ. The full variable domain, its missing parts supplied by reference TRBV5-1 and TRBJ2-3, is KAGVTQTPRYLIKTRGQQVTLSCSPISGHRSVSWYQQTPGQGLQFLFEYFSETQRNKGNFPGRFSGRQFSNSRSEMNVSTLELGDSALYLCASSLAGLALGTDTQYFGPGTRLTVL.

The chain uses TRBV4-2 and TRBJ1-2; unclear D gene. Trimming stripped 2 bases from V and 0 bases from J, with 16 bases between. CDR1 and CDR2 (germline): LGHNA, YNFKEQ. The length of the CDR3 is 17 residues. The CDR3 bases are TGTGCCAGCAGCCAATATTCTGTCGCGTATACTAACTATGGCTACACCTTC. Translated: CASSQYSVAYTNYGYTF.

This sequence joins TRBV2 and TRBJ2-6, with D possibly being TRBD2 (6 bases). Per the germline V gene, CDR1 is SNHLY and CDR2 is FYNNEI. Trimming pared 6 bases from V and 4 bases from J, leaving 19 bases between. The CDR3 has 17 residues. In nucleotides, the CDR3 is TGTGCCAGCAGCGAAAGATCGCGGGGTCTCGGGGCCAACGTCCTGACTTTC. This encodes CASSERSRGLGANVLTF.

The V call is TRBV6-5, the J call TRBJ2-7, with TRBD1 as a possible D gene (6 bases). Trimming removed 6 bases from V and 1 base from J, with 10 bases in between. CDR1 is MNHEY, CDR2 SVGAGI, per germline. The CDR3 spans 13 residues. CDR3 bases: TGTGCCAGCAGGAGACAGGTGTCCTACGAGCAGTACTTC. Translation: CASRRQVSYEQYF.

V and J are TRBV2 and TRBJ2-1, with 8 bases identical to TRBD1. V gave up 2 bases and J gave up 4 bases; unmatched junction bases: 4. The CDR3 has 15 residues. Germline V gene sequence: CDR1 SNHLY, CDR2 FYNNEI. The CDR3 reads CASSEQGAWYNEQFF. Written as DNA, the CDR3 is TGTGCCAGCAGTGAACAGGGGGCGTGGTACAATGAGCAGTTCTTC. Together with reference TRBV2 and TRBJ2-1, the CDR3 gives the full variable domain: EPEVTQTPSHQVTQMGQEVILRCVPISNHLYFYWYRQILGQKVEFLVSFYNNEISEKSEIFDDQFSVERPDGSNFTLKIRSTKLEDSAMYFCASSEQGAWYNEQFFGPGTRLTVL.

The chain is built from TRBV15 and TRBJ1-2; perhaps TRBD1 as D (5 bases). The CDR3 is 15 amino acids. The germline CDR1 and CDR2 sequences are LNHNV and YYDKDF (reference sequence). The germline V and J ends were trimmed by 0 bases and 6 bases, with 14 bases remaining between them. Here the CDR3 DNA reads TGTGCCACCAGCAGAGATTTGGGAGGAGGGGATGGCTACACCTTC. This sequence encodes CATSRDLGGGDGYTF.

This chain uses TRBV30 with TRBJ1-3; TRBD1 might be the D (5 bases). The CDR3 is made up of 15 amino acids. V was pared by 0 bases and J by 3 bases, with 12 bases between. Germline V gene data show CDR1 as GTSNPN and CDR2 as SVGIG (reference sequence). CDR3: CAWSVLGQGGNTIYF. CDR3 nucleotide sequence: TGTGCCTGGAGTGTACTGGGGCAGGGTGGAAACACCATATATTTT.

The chain is built from TRBV5-1 and TRBJ1-4, with 7 bases matching TRBD1. The trim removed 2 bases at V and 6 bases at J, leaving 7 bases unmatched. The germline gives CDR1 SGHRS, CDR2 YFSETQ. This CDR3 comprises 15 residues. Written as DNA, the CDR3 is TGCGCCAGCAGCTTTGGAGACAGGGTGGATGAAAAACTGTTTTTT. Amino acids: CASSFGDRVDEKLFF.

V is TRBV19 and J is TRBJ2-7, with 16 nucleotides matching TRBD2. The germline V gene encodes CDR1 LNHDA and CDR2 SQIVND (reference sequence). After removal of 4 bases from V and 7 bases from J, the junction contained 10 bases not matched to a gene. This CDR3 is built from 17 residues. CDR3 residues: CASSTGTSGRGTGEQYF. DNA for the CDR3: TGTGCCAGTAGTACCGGGACTAGCGGGAGGGGAACCGGAGAGCAGTACTTC.

V gene TRBV5-4 combines with J gene TRBJ1-2; 9 positions match TRBD1. CDR1 and CDR2 from the germline V gene are SGHNT and YYREEE (reference sequence). The CDR3 covers 13 residues. V was clipped by 5 bases and J by 3 bases; unmatched bases: 2. The CDR3 loop is CASRWTGDYGYTF. DNA of the CDR3: TGTGCCAGCAGGTGGACAGGGGACTATGGCTACACCTTC.

The chain carries TRBV2 and TRBJ2-2; no reliable D call. This CDR3 region has 15 residues. V gave up 4 bases and J gave up 0 bases, with 9 bases separating them. The V gene's germline CDR1 is SNHLY and CDR2 FYNNEI. The CDR3 loop is CASSGKDTNTGELFF. In DNA form, the CDR3 reads TGTGCCAGCAGTGGGAAAGACACGAACACCGGGGAGCTGTTTTTT.

J is TRBJ2-3 and V is TRBV9, with D uncertain. The CDR3 has 14 amino acids. With 0 bases removed from V and 4 bases from J, the gap between germline ends came to 9 bases. CDR1 is SGDLS and CDR2 is YYNGEE in the germline V gene. This CDR3 is CASSVAGSSDTQYF. The DNA for the CDR3 is TGTGCCAGCAGCGTAGCCGGTAGCTCAGATACGCAGTATTTT.

The genes are TRBV11-1 and TRBJ2-7; 11 bases are a match to TRBD2. Germline V CDR1 and CDR2: SGHAT, FQDESV (reference sequence). Unmatched junction bases numbered 3, after V lost 4 bases and J lost 1 base. The CDR3 extends over 15 amino acids. CDR3 DNA: TGTGCCAGCAGCTGGGGACTAGCGGCATCCTACGAGCAGTACTTC. It specifies CASSWGLAASYEQYF. The variable domain in full, with the rest retrieved from reference TRBV11-1 and TRBJ2-7, is EAEVAQSPRYKITEKSQAVAFWCDPISGHATLYWYRQILGQGPELLVQFQDESVVDDSQLPKDRFSAERLKGVDSTLKIQPAELGDSAMYLCASSWGLAASYEQYFGPGTRLTVT.

The chain employs TRBV28 and TRBJ1-5; 9 bases match TRBD1. The CDR3 is 14 residues long. V was pared by 3 bases and J by 7 bases, with 4 bases of the junction left unmatched. Germline V gene data show CDR1 as MDHEN and CDR2 as SYDVKM. This CDR3 reads CASSFPGQGQPQHF. CDR3 DNA: TGTGCCAGCAGTTTTCCGGGACAGGGACAGCCCCAGCATTTT.

This chain joins TRBV6-5 and TRBJ1-1; 7 bases fit TRBD1. In germline, CDR1 is MNHEY, CDR2 SVGAGI. The CDR3 loop spans 13 amino acids. J was trimmed by 1 base and V by 6 bases; bases with no gene match: 2. DNA of the CDR3: TGTGCCAGCAGGCAGGGGGGGAACACTGAAGCTTTCTTT. Amino acid sequence: CASRQGGNTEAFF.